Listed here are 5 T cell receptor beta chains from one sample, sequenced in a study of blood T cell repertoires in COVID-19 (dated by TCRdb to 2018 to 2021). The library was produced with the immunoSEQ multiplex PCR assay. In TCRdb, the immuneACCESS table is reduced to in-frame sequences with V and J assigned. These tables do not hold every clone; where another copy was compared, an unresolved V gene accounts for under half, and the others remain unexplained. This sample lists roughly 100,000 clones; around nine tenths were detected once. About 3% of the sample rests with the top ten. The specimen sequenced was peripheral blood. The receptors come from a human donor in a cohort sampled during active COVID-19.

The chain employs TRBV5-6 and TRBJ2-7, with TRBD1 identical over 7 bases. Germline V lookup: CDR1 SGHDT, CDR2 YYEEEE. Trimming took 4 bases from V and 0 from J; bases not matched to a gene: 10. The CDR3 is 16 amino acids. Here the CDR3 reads CASSPEGATPSYEQYF. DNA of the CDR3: TGTGCCAGCAGCCCCGAGGGGGCCACCCCCTCCTACGAGCAGTACTTC.

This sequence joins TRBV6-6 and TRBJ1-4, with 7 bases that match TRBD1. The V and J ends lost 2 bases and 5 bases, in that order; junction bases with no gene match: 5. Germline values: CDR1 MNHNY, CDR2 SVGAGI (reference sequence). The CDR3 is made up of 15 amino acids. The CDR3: CASSYQGVLNEKLFF. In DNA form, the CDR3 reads TGTGCCAGCAGTTACCAGGGGGTACTAAATGAAAAACTGTTTTTT.

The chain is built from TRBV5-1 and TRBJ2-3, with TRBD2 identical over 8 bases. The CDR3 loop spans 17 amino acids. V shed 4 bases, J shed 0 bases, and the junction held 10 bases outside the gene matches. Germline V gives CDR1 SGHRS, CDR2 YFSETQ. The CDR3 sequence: CASSPGAGVSSTDTQYF. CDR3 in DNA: TGCGCCAGCAGCCCGGGAGCGGGAGTTTCTAGCACAGATACGCAGTATTTT. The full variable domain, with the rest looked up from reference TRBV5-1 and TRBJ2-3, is KAGVTQTPRYLIKTRGQQVTLSCSPISGHRSVSWYQQTPGQGLQFLFEYFSETQRNKGNFPGRFSGRQFSNSRSEMNVSTLELGDSALYLCASSPGAGVSSTDTQYFGPGTRLTVL.

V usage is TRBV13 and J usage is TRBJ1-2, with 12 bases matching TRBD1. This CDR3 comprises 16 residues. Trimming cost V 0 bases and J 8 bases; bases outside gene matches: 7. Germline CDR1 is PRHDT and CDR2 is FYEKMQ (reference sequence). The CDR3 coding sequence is TGTGCCAGCAGCTTAGGCCAGGGACAGGGGGCGGTAGGCTACACCTTC. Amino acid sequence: CASSLGQGQGAVGYTF.

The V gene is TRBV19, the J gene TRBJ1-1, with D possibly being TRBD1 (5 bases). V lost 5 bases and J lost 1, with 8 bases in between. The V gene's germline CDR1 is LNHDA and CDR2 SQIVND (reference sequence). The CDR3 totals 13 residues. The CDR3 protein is CASSVDRNTEAFF. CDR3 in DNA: TGTGCCAGTAGTGTCGACAGGAACACTGAAGCTTTCTTT.